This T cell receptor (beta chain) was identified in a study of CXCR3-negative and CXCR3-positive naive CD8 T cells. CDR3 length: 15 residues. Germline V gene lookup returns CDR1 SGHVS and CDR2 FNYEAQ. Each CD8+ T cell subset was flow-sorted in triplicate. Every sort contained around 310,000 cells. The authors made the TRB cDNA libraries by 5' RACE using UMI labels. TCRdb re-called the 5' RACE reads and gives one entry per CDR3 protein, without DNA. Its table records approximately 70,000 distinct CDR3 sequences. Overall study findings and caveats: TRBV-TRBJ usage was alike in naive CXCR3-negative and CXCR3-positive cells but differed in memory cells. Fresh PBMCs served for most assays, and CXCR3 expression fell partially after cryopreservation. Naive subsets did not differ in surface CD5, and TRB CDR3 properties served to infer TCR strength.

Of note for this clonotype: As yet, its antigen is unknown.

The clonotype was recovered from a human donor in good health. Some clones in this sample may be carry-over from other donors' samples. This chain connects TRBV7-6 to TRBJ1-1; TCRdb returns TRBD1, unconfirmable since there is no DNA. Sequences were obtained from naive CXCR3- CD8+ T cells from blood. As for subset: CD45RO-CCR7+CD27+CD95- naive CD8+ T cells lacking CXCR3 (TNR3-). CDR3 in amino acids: CASSLAGRGTTEAFF. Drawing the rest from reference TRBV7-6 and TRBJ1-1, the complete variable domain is GAGVSQSPRYKVTKRGQDVALRCDPISGHVSLYWYRQALGQGPEFLTYFNYEAQQDKSGLPNDRFSAERPEGSISTLTIQRTEQRDSAMYRCASSLAGRGTTEAFFGQGTRLTVV.